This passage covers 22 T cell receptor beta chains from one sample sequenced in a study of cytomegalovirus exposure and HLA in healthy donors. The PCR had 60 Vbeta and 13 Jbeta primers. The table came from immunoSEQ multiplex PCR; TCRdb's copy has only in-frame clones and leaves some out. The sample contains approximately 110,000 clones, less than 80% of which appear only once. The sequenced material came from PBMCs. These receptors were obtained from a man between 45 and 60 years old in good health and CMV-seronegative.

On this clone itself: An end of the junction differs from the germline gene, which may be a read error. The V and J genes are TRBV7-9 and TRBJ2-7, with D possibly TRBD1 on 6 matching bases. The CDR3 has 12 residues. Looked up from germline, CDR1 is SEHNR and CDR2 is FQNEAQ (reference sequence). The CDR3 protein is CSSSLSGEEQYF. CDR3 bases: TGTTCCAGCAGCTTATCAGGGGAAGAGCAGTACTTC.

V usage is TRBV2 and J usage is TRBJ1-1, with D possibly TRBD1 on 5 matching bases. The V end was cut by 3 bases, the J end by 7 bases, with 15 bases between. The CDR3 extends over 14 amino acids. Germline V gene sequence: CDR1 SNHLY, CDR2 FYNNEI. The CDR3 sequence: CASSDNGGGSEAFF. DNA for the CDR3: TGTGCCAGCAGTGACAATGGGGGAGGGAGTGAAGCTTTCTTT.

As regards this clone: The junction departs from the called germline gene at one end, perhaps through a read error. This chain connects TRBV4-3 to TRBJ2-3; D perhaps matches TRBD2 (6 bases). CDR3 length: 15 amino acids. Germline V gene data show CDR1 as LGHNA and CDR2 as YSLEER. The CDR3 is CASSPRDHSTDTRYF. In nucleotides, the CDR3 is TGCGCCAGCAGCCCGCGGGACCATAGCACAGATACGCGGTATTTT.

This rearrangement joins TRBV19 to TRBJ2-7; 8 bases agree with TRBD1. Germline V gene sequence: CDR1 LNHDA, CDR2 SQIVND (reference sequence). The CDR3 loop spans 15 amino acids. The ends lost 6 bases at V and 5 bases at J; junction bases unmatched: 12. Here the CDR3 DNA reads TGTGCCAGTAGCCTGTTTCGAGACAGGGGAAACGAGCAGTACTTC. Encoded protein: CASSLFRDRGNEQYF.

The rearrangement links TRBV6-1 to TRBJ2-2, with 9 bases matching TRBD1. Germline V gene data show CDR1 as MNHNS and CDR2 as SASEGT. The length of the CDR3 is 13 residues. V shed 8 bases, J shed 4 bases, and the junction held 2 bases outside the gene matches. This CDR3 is CASRTGATGELFF. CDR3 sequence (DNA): TGTGCCAGCCGGACAGGGGCCACCGGGGAGCTGTTTTTT.

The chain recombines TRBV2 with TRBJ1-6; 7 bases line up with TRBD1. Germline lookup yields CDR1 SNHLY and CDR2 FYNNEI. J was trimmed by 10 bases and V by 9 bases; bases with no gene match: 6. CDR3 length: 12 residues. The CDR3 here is CARSEGASPLHF. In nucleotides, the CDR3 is TGTGCCAGATCAGAGGGGGCCTCACCCCTCCACTTT.

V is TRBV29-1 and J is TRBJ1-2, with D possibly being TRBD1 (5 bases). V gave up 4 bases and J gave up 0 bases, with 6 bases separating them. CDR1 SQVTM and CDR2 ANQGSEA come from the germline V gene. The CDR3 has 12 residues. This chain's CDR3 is CSVGTSNYGYTF. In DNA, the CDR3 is TGCAGCGTTGGGACATCTAACTATGGCTACACCTTC.

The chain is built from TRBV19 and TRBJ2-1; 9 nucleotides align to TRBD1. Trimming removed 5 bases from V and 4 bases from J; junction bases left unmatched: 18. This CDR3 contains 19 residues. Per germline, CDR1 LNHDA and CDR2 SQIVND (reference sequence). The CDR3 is CASSSIAGDGQGFYNEQFF. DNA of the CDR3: TGTGCCAGTAGTTCTATAGCCGGTGATGGACAGGGGTTTTACAATGAGCAGTTCTTC.

In DNA form, the CDR3 reads TGTGCCAGTAGTACACGAGCGGGGGGGCCGGACACCGGGGAGCTGTTTTTT. Protein: CASSTRAGGPDTGELFF. The rearrangement uses TRBV19 and TRBJ2-2; the match to TRBD2 covers 10 bases. V was pared by 4 bases and J by 3 bases, with 8 bases of the junction left unmatched. The CDR3 spans 17 residues. Per the germline V gene, CDR1 is LNHDA and CDR2 is SQIVND (reference sequence).

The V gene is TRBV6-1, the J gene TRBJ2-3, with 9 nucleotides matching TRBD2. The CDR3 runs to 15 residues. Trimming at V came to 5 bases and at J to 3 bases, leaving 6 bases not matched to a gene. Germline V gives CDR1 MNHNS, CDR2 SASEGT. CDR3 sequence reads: CASSLAGGTTDTQYF. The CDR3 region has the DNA TGTGCCAGCAGTCTGGCGGGGGGGACTACAGATACGCAGTATTTT.

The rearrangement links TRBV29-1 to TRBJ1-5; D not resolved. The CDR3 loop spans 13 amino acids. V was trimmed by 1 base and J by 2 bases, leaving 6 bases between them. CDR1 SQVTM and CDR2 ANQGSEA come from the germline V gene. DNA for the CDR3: TGCAGCGTTGAAGGGCATGGCAATCAGCCCCAGCATTTT. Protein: CSVEGHGNQPQHF.

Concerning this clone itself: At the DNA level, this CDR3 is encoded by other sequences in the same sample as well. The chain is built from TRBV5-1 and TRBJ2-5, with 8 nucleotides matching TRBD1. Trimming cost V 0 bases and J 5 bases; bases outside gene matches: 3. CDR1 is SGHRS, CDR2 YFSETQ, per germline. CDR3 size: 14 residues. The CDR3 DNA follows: TGCGCCAGCAGCTTGGGGACAGGGAGGGAGACCCAGTACTTC. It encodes CASSLGTGRETQYF.

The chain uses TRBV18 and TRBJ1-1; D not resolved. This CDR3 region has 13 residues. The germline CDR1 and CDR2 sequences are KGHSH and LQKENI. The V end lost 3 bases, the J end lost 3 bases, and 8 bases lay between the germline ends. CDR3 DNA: TGTGCCAGCTCACCCAACCGGGACACTGAAGCTTTCTTT. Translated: CASSPNRDTEAFF.

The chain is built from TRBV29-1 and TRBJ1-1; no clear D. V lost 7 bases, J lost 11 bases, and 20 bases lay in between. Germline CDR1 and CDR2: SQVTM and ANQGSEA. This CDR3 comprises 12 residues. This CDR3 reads CSGSHDGGLAFF. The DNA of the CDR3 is TGCAGCGGTTCACACGATGGCGGTTTGGCTTTCTTT.

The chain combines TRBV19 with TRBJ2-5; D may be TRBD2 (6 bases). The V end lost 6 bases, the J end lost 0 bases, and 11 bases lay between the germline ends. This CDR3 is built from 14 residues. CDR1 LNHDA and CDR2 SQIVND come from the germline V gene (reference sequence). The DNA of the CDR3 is TGTGCCAGTAGGCGGAGGGACCACCAAGAGACCCAGTACTTC. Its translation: CASRRRDHQETQYF. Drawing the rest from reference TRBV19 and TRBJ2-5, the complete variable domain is DGGITQSPKYLFRKEGQNVTLSCEQNLNHDAMYWYRQDPGQGLRLIYYSQIVNDFQKGDIAEGYSVSREKKESFPLTVTSAQKNPTAFYLCASRRRDHQETQYFGPGTRLLVL.

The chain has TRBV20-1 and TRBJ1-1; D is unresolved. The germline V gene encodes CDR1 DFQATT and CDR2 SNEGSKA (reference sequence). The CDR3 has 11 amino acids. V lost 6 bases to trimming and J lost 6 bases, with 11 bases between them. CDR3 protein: CSAAKTAEAFF. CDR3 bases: TGCAGTGCAGCGAAGACGGCTGAAGCTTTCTTT.

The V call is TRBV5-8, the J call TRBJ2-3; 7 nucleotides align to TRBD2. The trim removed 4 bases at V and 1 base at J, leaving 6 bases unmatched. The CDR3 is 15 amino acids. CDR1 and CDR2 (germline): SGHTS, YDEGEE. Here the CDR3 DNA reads TGTGCCAGCAGCGGAACCGGACTAGGCACAGATACGCAGTATTTT. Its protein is CASSGTGLGTDTQYF.

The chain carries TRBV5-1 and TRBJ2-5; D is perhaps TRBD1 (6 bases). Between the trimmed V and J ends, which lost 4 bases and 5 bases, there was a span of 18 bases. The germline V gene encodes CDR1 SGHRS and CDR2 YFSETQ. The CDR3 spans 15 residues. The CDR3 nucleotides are TGCGCCAGCAGCAAATACCAGGGACATGGGGAGACCCAGTACTTC. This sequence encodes CASSKYQGHGETQYF.

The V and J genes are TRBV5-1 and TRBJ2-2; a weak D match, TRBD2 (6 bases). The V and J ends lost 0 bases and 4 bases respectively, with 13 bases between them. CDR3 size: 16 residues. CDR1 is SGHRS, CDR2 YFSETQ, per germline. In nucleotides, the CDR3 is TGCGCCAGCAGCTTGGGACTAGACGGGGGCACCGGGGAGCTGTTTTTT. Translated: CASSLGLDGGTGELFF.

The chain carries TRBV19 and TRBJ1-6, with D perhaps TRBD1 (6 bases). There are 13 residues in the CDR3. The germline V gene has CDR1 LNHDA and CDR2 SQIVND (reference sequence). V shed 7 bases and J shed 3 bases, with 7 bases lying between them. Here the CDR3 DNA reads TGTGCCAGTAAGGGGGACTATAATTCACCCCTCCACTTT. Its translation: CASKGDYNSPLHF.

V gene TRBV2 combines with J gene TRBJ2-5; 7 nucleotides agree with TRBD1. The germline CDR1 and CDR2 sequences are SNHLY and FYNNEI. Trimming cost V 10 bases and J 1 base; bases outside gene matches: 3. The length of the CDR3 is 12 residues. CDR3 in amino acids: CATDRAQETQYF. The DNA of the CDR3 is TGTGCCACCGACAGGGCCCAAGAGACCCAGTACTTC.

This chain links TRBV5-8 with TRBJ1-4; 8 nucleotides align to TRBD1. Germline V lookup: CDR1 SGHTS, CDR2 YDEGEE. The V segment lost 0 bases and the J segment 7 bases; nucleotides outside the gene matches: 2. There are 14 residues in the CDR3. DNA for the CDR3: TGTGCCAGCAGCTTGGACAGGGGGGTTGAAAAACTGTTTTTT. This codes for CASSLDRGVEKLFF.